This TCR beta chain emerged from a study of shared clonotypes between healthy human individuals (TCRdb year 2020). The study in broad terms: A few men and two women, aged 18 to 49 years, made up the cohort. For each donor, CD4 naive and CD4 memory were each run on three plates, CD8 naive on two plates, and CD8 memory on one plate. The study deeply sequenced blood TCR repertoires of about 5 healthy adults to estimate repertoire size and the extent of clonotype sharing between individuals. To increase sequencing depth and limit assay-specific biases, TCR repertoire library preparation and sequencing were carried out by different laboratories using diverse techniques. Between about 0.8 and 9 billion PBMCs per donor were obtained by leukapheresis. Points the paper makes about the study in general: Naive subsets generally had larger estimated clonotype richness than memory subsets. Pairwise subsampling led to the expectation that sequencing depth would affect the degree of clonotype sharing among donors. Rarefaction of sorted-subset datasets indicated incomplete sequencing despite the large sequencing depth. Sharing across several donors was observed for roughly 5% of naive CD4, over 3% of naive CD8, about 2.3% of memory CD4, and roughly 0.4% of memory CD8 clonotypes. Sampling was restricted to blood, and TCR repertoires in tissues likely differ from the TCR repertoires found in blood. The genetic and exposure-history diversity represented was limited by the small number of donors. Clonotypes shared by all four sorted-subset donors showed higher generation probabilities than non-shared clonotypes.

Healthy HIV-negative adults with no recently reported acute infections or vaccinations were included as donors. Every donor was a Caucasian adult residing in Nashville, Tennessee, USA. CD4+ T cells were enriched by magnetic negative selection; naive cells were then positively selected on CD45RA, and the negative fraction formed the memory subset. After blood collection by leukapheresis, PBMCs were isolated using Ficoll-Histopaque density gradient centrifugation and then cryopreserved in the vapor phase of liquid nitrogen. Analytical flow cytometry was used to check the purity and quantity of every magnetically sorted T cell population. Genomic DNA was isolated from each sorted fraction and quantified by UV absorbance on a Nanodrop 2000c. Remarks on this clone: Which antigen it targets is not known. No quality values exist for individual bases; no much larger clone is one base distant.

From the cysteine through the phenylalanine, the CDR3 covers 12 amino acids. The entry retains the CDR3 DNA only, 36 bases that are in frame from base 1. V loses 2 bases, J loses 10 bases, and the germline ends lie 11 bases apart. CDR1 is given as GTSNPN and CDR2 as SVGIG, both from the germline V gene (reference sequence). Using the deep immunoSEQ assay, TCR CDR3 regions were amplified from genomic DNA by multiplex PCR. Extracted genomic DNA from each cell subset was spread evenly across all wells of several immunoSEQ 96-well plates, with each plate serving as a replicate. Each replicate PCR for sorted subsets received roughly 200 ng genomic DNA, equal to about 30,000 T cell genomes. Purified libraries were quantified with a Qubit 3.0 fluorometer, sized on a Bioanalyzer 2100, and re-quantified with the KAPA Library Quantification kit. Every immunoSEQ 96-well plate was sequenced on a dedicated single-read 150-cycle Illumina NextSeq 550 flow cell. The source study handled its data this way. The immunoSEQ output contained only junctional sequences without quality scores, so filtering could not match that applied to full-length reads. To assign V/J genes and CDR3, sequences were annotated using PyIR, a Python wrapper for IgBLAST v1.9, with IMGT germline references. Reads were removed for weak V/J assignments (E-value above 1e-6), missing CDR3, stop codons, out-of-frame junctions, or ambiguous translated residues. V3J clonotypes were defined by identical inferred V gene, J gene, and CDR3 amino acid sequence. Percentage overlap between repertoires was computed as shared unique clonotypes divided by the size of the smaller repertoire. Richness of each repertoire was evaluated using RTK rarefaction, the Chao1 estimator, and Recon v2.1 estimates of unobserved clonotypes. Generation probabilities were computed with OLGA for all TCRbeta clonotypes obtained by the gDNA method from four donors. Here the immuneACCESS table is served through TCRdb, limited to in-frame sequences with V and J called. Missing clones are a known gap in these copies; in checked studies unresolved V genes cover under half, and the rest lacks a known reason. V and J calls and clone size are given by that table; D and trimming were obtained from the DNA. This sample lists about 1.1 million clones; about 80% were detected once. In total, the top ten clones hold almost 0.9% of the sample.

The sample comprised memory CD4+ T cells from PBMCs. The sample's cell subset or site label, in plain terms: CD45RA-negative fraction. This sequence was found in a young man in good health. Some clones in this sample may be carry-over from other donors' samples. The sequence links TRBV30 to TRBJ1-4; the D segment cannot be called with confidence. Read as DNA, the sequence is TGTGCCTGGAGTATGGTAGCGGGAAAACTGTTTTTT. This translates into CAWSMVAGKLFF.